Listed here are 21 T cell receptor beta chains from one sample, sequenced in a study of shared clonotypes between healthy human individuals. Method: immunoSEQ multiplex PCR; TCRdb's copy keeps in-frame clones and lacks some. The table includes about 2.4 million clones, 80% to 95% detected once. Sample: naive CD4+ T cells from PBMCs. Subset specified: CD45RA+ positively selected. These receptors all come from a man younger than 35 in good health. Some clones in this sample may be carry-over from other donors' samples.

The chain's CDR3 is CAWMVRTSGRTGGPKNIQYF. The CDR3 region has the DNA TGTGCCTGGATGGTTAGGACTAGCGGGAGAACCGGGGGGCCCAAAAACATTCAGTACTTC. The chain joins TRBV30 to TRBJ2-4, with 13 bases that match TRBD2. The germline V gene encodes CDR1 GTSNPN and CDR2 SVGIG (reference sequence). The CDR3 extends over 20 amino acids. The J segment lost 2 bases and the V segment lost 4 bases, leaving 17 bases of the junction unmatched.

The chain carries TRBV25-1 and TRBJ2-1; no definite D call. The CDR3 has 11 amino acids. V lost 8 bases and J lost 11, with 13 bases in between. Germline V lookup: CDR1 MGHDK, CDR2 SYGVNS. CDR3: CASADGPKQFF. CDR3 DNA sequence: TGTGCCAGCGCCGACGGGCCGAAGCAGTTCTTC. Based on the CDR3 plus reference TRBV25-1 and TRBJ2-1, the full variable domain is EADIYQTPRYLVIGTGKKITLECSQTMGHDKMYWYQQDPGMELHLIHYSYGVNSTEKGDLSSESTVSRIRTEHFPLTLESARPSHTSQYLCASADGPKQFFGPGTRLTVL.

CDR3 protein: CASSLIPSTGELFF. The CDR3 nucleotides are TGCGCCAGCAGTTTGATACCGAGCACCGGGGAGCTGTTTTTT. The V gene is TRBV5-1, the J gene TRBJ2-2; D gene unclear. The CDR3 has 14 amino acids. In germline, CDR1 is SGHRS, CDR2 YFSETQ. V lost 5 bases to trimming and J lost 4 bases, with 12 bases between them.

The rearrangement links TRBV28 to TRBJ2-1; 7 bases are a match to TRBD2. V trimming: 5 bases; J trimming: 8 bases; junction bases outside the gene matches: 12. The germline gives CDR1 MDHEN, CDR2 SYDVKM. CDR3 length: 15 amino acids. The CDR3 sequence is CASSDPWREMHEQFF. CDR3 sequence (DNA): TGTGCCAGCAGTGATCCCTGGCGGGAGATGCATGAGCAGTTCTTC.

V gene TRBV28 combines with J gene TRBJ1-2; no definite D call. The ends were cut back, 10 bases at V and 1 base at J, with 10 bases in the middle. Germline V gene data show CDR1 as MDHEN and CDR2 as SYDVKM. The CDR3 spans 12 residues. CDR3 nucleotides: TGTGCCACCAGAACCCTTAACTATGGCTACACCTTC. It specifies CATRTLNYGYTF.

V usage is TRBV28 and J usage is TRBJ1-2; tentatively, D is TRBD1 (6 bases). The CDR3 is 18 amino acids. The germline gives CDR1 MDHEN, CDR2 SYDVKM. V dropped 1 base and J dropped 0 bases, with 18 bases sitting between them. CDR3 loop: CASSLLGNRDLTNYGYTF. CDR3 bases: TGTGCCAGCAGTTTATTAGGGAACAGGGACTTAACTAACTATGGCTACACCTTC.

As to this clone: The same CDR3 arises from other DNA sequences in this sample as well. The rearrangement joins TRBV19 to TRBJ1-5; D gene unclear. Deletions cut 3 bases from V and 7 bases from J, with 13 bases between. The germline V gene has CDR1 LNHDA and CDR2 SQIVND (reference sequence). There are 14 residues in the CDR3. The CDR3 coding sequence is TGTGCCAGTAGTATTCGTAGAGGGAACCAGCCCCAGCATTTT. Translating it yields CASSIRRGNQPQHF.

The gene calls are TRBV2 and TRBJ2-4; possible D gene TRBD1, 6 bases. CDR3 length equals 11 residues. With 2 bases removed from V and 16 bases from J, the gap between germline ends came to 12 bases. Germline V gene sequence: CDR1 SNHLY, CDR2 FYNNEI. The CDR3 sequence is CASSELGDKYF. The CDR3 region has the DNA TGTGCCAGCAGTGAACTGGGGGACAAATACTTC.

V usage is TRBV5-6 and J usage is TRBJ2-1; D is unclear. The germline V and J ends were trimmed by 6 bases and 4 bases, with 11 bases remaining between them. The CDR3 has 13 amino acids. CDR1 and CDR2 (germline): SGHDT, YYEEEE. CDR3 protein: CASTFGSYNEQFF. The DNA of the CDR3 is TGTGCCAGCACCTTTGGGTCATACAATGAGCAGTTCTTC.

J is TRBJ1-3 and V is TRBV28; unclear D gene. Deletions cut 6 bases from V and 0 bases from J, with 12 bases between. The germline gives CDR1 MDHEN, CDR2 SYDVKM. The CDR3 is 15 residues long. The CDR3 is CASSVGGVSGNTIYF. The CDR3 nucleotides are TGTGCCAGCAGCGTAGGTGGAGTCTCTGGAAACACCATATATTTT.

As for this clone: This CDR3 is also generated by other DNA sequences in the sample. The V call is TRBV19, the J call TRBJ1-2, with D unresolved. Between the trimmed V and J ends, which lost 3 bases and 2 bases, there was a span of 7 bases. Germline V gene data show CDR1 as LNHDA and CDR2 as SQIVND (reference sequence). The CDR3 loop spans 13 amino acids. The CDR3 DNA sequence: TGTGCCAGTAGTATCGGAGGGAACTATGGCTACACCTTC. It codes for CASSIGGNYGYTF. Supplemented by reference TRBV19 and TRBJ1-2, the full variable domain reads DGGITQSPKYLFRKEGQNVTLSCEQNLNHDAMYWYRQDPGQGLRLIYYSQIVNDFQKGDIAEGYSVSREKKESFPLTVTSAQKNPTAFYLCASSIGGNYGYTFGSGTRLTVV.

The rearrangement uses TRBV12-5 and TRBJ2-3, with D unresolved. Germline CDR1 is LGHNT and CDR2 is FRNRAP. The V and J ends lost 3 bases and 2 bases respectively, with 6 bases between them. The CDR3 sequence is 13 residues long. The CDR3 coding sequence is TGTGCTAGTGGTTTTGGGCCCACAGATACGCAGTATTTT. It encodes CASGFGPTDTQYF.

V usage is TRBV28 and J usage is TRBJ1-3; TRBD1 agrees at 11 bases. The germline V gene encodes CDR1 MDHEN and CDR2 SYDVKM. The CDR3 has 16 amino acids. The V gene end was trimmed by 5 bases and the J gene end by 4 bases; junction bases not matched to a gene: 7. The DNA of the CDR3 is TGTGCCAGCAGTCCCGGACAGGGGGCGTGGGGAAACACCATATATTTT. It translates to CASSPGQGAWGNTIYF.

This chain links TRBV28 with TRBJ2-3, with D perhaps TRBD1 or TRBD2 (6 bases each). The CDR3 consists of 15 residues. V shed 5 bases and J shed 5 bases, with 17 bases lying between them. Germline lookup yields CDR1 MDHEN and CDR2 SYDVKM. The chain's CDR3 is CASSPLRGGGDTQYF. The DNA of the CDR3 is TGTGCCAGCAGTCCTCTCAGGGGAGGAGGAGATACGCAGTATTTT.

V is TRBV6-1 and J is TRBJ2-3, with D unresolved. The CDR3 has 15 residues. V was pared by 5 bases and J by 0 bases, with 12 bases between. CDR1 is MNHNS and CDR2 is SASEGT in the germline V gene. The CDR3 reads CASSQRLGSTDTQYF. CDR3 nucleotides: TGTGCCAGCAGTCAAAGACTGGGGAGCACAGATACGCAGTATTTT.

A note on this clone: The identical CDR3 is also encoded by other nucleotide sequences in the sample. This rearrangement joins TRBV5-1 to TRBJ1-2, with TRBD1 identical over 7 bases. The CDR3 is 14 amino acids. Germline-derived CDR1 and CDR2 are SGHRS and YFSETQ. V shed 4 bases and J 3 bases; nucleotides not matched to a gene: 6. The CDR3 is CASSGGTVDYGYTF. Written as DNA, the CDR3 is TGCGCCAGCAGCGGGGGGACAGTTGACTATGGCTACACCTTC.

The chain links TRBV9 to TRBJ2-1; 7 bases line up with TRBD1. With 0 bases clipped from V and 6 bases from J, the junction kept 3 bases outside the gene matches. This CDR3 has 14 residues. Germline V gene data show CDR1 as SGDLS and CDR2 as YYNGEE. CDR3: CASSVVGQSNEQFF. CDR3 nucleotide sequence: TGTGCCAGCAGCGTAGTGGGACAGAGCAATGAGCAGTTCTTC.

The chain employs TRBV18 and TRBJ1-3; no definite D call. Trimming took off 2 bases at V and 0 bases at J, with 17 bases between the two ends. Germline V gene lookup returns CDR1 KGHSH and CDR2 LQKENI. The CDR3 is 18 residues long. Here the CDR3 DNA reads TGTGCCAGCTCACCAATGGCAGGTCCTTCAAGCTCTGGAAACACCATATATTTT. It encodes CASSPMAGPSSSGNTIYF.

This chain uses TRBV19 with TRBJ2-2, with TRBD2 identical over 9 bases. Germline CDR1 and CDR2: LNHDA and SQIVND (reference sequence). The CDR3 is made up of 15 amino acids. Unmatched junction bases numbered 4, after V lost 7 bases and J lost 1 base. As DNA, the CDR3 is TGTGCCAGTACCAGACTAGCGGTGAACACCGGGGAGCTGTTTTTT. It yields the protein CASTRLAVNTGELFF.

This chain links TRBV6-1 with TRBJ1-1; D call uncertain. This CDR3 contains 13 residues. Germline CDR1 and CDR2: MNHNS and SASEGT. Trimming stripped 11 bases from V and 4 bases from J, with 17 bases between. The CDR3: CAAGLRMGTEAFF. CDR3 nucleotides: TGTGCCGCGGGCCTCAGGATGGGCACTGAAGCTTTCTTT.

For the CDR3, the DNA is TGTGCCAGCAGGTCGTTGTCCGGGGGCACCGGGGAGCTGTTTTTT. Protein product: CASRSLSGGTGELFF. The V call is TRBV7-6, the J call TRBJ2-2, with D possibly TRBD2 on 6 matching bases. Trimming cost V 6 bases and J 4 bases, with 15 bases left between them. This CDR3 is 15 amino acids long. Germline V lookup: CDR1 SGHVS, CDR2 FNYEAQ.